Reported below is one T cell receptor beta chain. This clone was recorded only once. The antigen this receptor binds is unknown. Base quality data are lacking; no much larger clone is found one base away. Each clonotype received, on average, around 9.6x coverage in deep resolution sequencing performed on a MiSeq, where the target depth lay between 1 in 1 million and 1 in 200,000 T cells. TCR beta libraries were generated with the immunoSEQ hsTCRB Kit. The original methods were these. The data were analyzed with ImmunoSEQ Analyzer and ImmunoSEQ Data Assistant, and V, D and J gene assignments followed IMGT definitions. Clonality, which ranges from 0 to 1, was calculated as one minus the normalized Shannon entropy of productive rearrangement frequencies. Only overrepresented clonotypes making up at least 0.05% of each patient's repertoire were included in the public clonotype analysis. Around 12 age-matched healthy donor repertoires from immuneACCESS were used as controls for clonality. TCRdb limited this immuneACCESS table to in-frame rearrangements with V and J called. A share of clones is missing; checked studies link under half to unresolved V genes, and the rest is unexplained. Clone size and the V and J calls come from that table; the DNA yielded D and trimming. In all, the sample holds around 130,000 clones, and around 80% of those were seen once. 3% to 4% of the sample goes to the ten largest clones.

This record belongs to a study of cytotoxic CD8 clonotypes in ibrutinib-treated CLL (dated by TCRdb to the early 2020s). Concerning the study at large: In this cohort, some 16 patients were treatment-naive and roughly 10 were relapsed/refractory, while about 18 had unmutated IGHV. Partial responses were observed in about 24 patients and complete responses in 2; after a median follow-up of 68 months, remission was maintained in 14 patients and progression was observed in some twelve. Response samples were taken after a median of 12 months on treatment, ranging from roughly 6 to 36 months. All remission and progressive disease samples were collected while patients were still receiving ibrutinib. Longitudinal samples were obtainable from about 30% of the roughly 86 participants in the trial. Cryopreserved peripheral blood mononuclear cells were obtained before treatment, at response, and at either sustained remission or disease progression. On average, each sample yielded about 250,000 productive templates and about 100,000 productive rearrangements. The research as a whole found: Clonality rose at ibrutinib response, remained stable during sustained remission, and dropped back toward baseline at progression. Public clonotypes were rare and either shrank or stayed stable during treatment, and the rise in clonality at ibrutinib response reflected expansion of private clonotypes. At baseline, clonality was higher than in age-matched healthy donors and showed a strong correlation with circulating CD8+ T-cell counts. Sustained-remission and progressing patients did not have matched sampling times, and lymph node repertoires were not examined.

Counted from cysteine to phenylalanine, this CDR3 has 17 amino acids. Only the CDR3 DNA is retained, 51 bases long and in frame from the first base. Between the V and J ends, shortened by 7 bases and 4 bases respectively, the junction contains 20 bases. CDR1 PRHDT and CDR2 FYEKMQ are derived from the germline V gene (reference sequence). Reading the label with the study, this specimen's time point is: approximately 2 years on ibrutinib. For TCR beta library preparation, 1.5 to 2.5 micrograms of genomic DNA were extracted from the cryopreserved PBMCs. Longitudinal blood samples from CLL patients on ibrutinib monotherapy were analyzed using high-throughput TCR beta sequencing. Patients were enrolled in a phase 2 open-label single-center ibrutinib monotherapy trial.

The chain couples TRBV13 to TRBJ1-6; the D segment could be TRBD1, given 5 matching bases. The sequenced sample was PBMCs, obtained after 24 months of ibrutinib treatment. The sequence came from a human donor with chronic lymphocytic leukemia. CDR3 loop: CASIPAVGGSYNSPLHF. The nucleotide sequence reads TGTGCCAGCATCCCTGCGGTCGGGGGGTCATATAATTCACCCCTCCACTTT.